This TCR beta chain comes out of a study of PD-L1 blockade in urothelial cancer. Study background: The median number of T cells present in blood samples was some 140,000.

The CDR3 extends over 15 amino acids. The V gene lost 0 bases and the J gene lost 2 bases, with 9 bases spanning the gap. Germline-derived CDR1 and CDR2 are SGHRS and YFSETQ. Noted time point: pretreatment peripheral blood. Locally advanced or metastatic urothelial carcinoma was present in patients. Assay: immunoSEQ multiplex PCR; the TCRdb copy retains only in-frame clones and omits some. The sample has under 70,000 clones; 70% to 90% are singletons. Sequenced material: PBMCs, taken around atezolizumab (anti-PD-L1) treatment. The V and J genes are TRBV5-1 and TRBJ1-3, with unresolved D. This receptor was identified in a man in his sixties or seventies with urothelial cancer. The CDR3 nucleotides are TGCGCCAGCAGCTTGGCAACAGACCCTGGAAACACCATATATTTT. This translates into CASSLATDPGNTIYF. The variable domain in full, with the rest retrieved from reference TRBV5-1 and TRBJ1-3, is KAGVTQTPRYLIKTRGQQVTLSCSPISGHRSVSWYQQTPGQGLQFLFEYFSETQRNKGNFPGRFSGRQFSNSRSEMNVSTLELGDSALYLCASSLATDPGNTIYFGEGSWLTVV.